This T cell receptor beta chain was observed in a study of CXCR3-negative and CXCR3-positive naive CD8 T cells. Points on this clonotype: What it recognizes is unknown.

Findings and limits, study-wide: TRB CDR3s of CXCR3-positive naive cells were more hydrophobic than those of CXCR3-negative naive cells. The study inferred TCR strength from TRB CDR3 properties and found comparable surface CD5 between naive subsets. Memory cells diverged, while naive CXCR3-positive and CXCR3-negative cells had similar TRBV-TRBJ usage.

Sorting was done in triplicate for each CD8+ T cell subset (under 330,000 cells each). Phenotypically, naive CD8+ T cells corresponded to CD45RO-CCR7+CD27+CD95-. Researchers prepared the TRB cDNA libraries using 5' RACE with UMI labels. Following a re-call of the 5' RACE reads, TCRdb has one entry per CDR3 protein and lacks DNA. This sample's clone table lists 150,000 to 180,000 distinct CDR3 sequences. There are 15 residues in the CDR3. CDR1 and CDR2 from the germline V gene are SGHRS and YFSETQ. The V call is TRBV5-1, the J call TRBJ2-7; TCRdb gives TRBD1 as the D gene, but with no DNA this cannot be confirmed. The sequencing sample was made of naive CXCR3+ CD8+ T cells from blood. Stated subset: CD45RO-CCR7+CD27+CD95- naive CD8+ T cells expressing CXCR3 (TNR3+). The sequence was collected from a human donor in good health. Some clones in this sample may be carry-over from other donors' samples. The chain's CDR3 is CASSFRDPSSYEQYF.